A selection of T cell receptor beta chains follows, all from one sample in a study of OX40 agonist ivuxolimab in advanced cancers. Repertoires were generated with immunoSEQ multiplex PCR, while TCRdb's copy carries only in-frame clones and drops some. The table lists about 96,000 clones, roughly 88% of them singletons. The sample in question was CD4+ or CD8+ T cells sorted from blood, obtained in a trial of the OX40 agonist ivuxolimab. The receptor set was obtained from an adult with an advanced solid tumor such as melanoma, head and neck, liver or kidney cancer. The conserved cysteine and the conserved F or W are not part of the CDR3 here. Fields, in order: J gene, D gene, V gene, CDR3 protein. The D gene is left open where the match is weak.

j_gene: TRBJ2-4
d_gene: .
v_gene: TRBV5-5
CDR3aa: ASSLQLTRWAKNIQY

j_gene: TRBJ2-5
d_gene: TRBD1
v_gene: TRBV7-9
CDR3aa: ASSLGTGGWETQY

j_gene: .
d_gene: .
v_gene: TRBV23-1
CDR3aa: ASSPCPSYEQY

j_gene: TRBJ2-7
d_gene: TRBD2
v_gene: TRBV4-1
CDR3aa: ASSLVLAGSSGYEQY

j_gene: TRBJ1-1
d_gene: .
v_gene: TRBV19
CDR3aa: ASSIWAEDTEAF

j_gene: TRBJ2-7
d_gene: .
v_gene: TRBV7-2
CDR3aa: ASSLRGESAYEQY

j_gene: TRBJ2-3
d_gene: .
v_gene: TRBV5-1
CDR3aa: ASSRASADTQY

j_gene: TRBJ1-1
d_gene: .
v_gene: TRBV30
CDR3aa: AWSNGIATEAF

j_gene: TRBJ1-4
d_gene: TRBD1
v_gene: TRBV6-5
CDR3aa: ASSRRGQGEKLF

j_gene: TRBJ2-1
d_gene: .
v_gene: TRBV7-9
CDR3aa: ASSLAGVNEQF

j_gene: TRBJ2-1
d_gene: .
v_gene: TRBV13
CDR3aa: ASSRPSWYYNEQF

j_gene: TRBJ2-5
d_gene: .
v_gene: TRBV4-2
CDR3aa: ASSQEGPGGETQY

j_gene: TRBJ2-5
d_gene: TRBD1
v_gene: TRBV5-1
CDR3aa: ASSLGQGVHETQY

j_gene: TRBJ2-1
d_gene: .
v_gene: TRBV9
CDR3aa: ASSPSTIYNEQF

j_gene: TRBJ2-5
d_gene: TRBD1
v_gene: TRBV4-3
CDR3aa: ASSQPPTGTGYMETQY

j_gene: TRBJ1-4
d_gene: .
v_gene: TRBV4-2
CDR3aa: ASSQERDSANEKLF

j_gene: TRBJ1-1
d_gene: .
v_gene: TRBV25-1
CDR3aa: ASSPVGVRWAF

j_gene: TRBJ2-7
d_gene: .
v_gene: TRBV5-6
CDR3aa: ASSLVAAYEQY

j_gene: TRBJ1-1
d_gene: TRBD1
v_gene: TRBV10-3
CDR3aa: AISLDRGPVVNTEAF

j_gene: TRBJ2-5
d_gene: TRBD2
v_gene: TRBV11-3
CDR3aa: ASSLWTSDRETQY

j_gene: TRBJ2-5
d_gene: TRBD2
v_gene: TRBV5-1
CDR3aa: ASSPQREGTQY

j_gene: TRBJ2-4
d_gene: TRBD1
v_gene: TRBV6-6
CDR3aa: ASLPNRGLNIQY

j_gene: TRBJ2-1
d_gene: .
v_gene: TRBV11-3
CDR3aa: ASSLNRYNEQF

j_gene: TRBJ1-1
d_gene: .
v_gene: TRBV9
CDR3aa: ASSAVDTAGLLTVNTEAF

j_gene: TRBJ2-7
d_gene: TRBD2
v_gene: TRBV28
CDR3aa: ASSLSTSGSYEQY

j_gene: TRBJ1-1
d_gene: .
v_gene: TRBV29-1
CDR3aa: SVDLRNTEAF

j_gene: TRBJ2-6
d_gene: .
v_gene: TRBV7-3
CDR3aa: ASSPSSGANVLT

j_gene: TRBJ1-2
d_gene: TRBD1
v_gene: TRBV27
CDR3aa: ASSLEGRGNLYGYT

j_gene: TRBJ2-5
d_gene: .
v_gene: TRBV4-2
CDR3aa: ASSQDLVRETQY

j_gene: TRBJ2-5
d_gene: .
v_gene: TRBV13
CDR3aa: ASSLGRETQY

j_gene: TRBJ2-5
d_gene: .
v_gene: TRBV30
CDR3aa: AWSVQGASGSWGETQY

j_gene: TRBJ2-7
d_gene: .
v_gene: TRBV19
CDR3aa: ASSPVVFDEQY

j_gene: TRBJ2-7
d_gene: .
v_gene: TRBV7-2
CDR3aa: ASSLGGLRGWYEQY

j_gene: TRBJ2-7
d_gene: .
v_gene: TRBV5-6
CDR3aa: ASSLGSSGYEQY

j_gene: TRBJ2-1
d_gene: .
v_gene: TRBV7-2
CDR3aa: ASSSDGAWGNEQF